The rows below give T cell receptor beta chains drawn from one sample of a study of CD8+ T cells in alopecia areata. Clones were sequenced by immunoSEQ multiplex PCR, and TCRdb holds only the in-frame ones, with some missing. Here the sample spans over 120,000 clones, less than 70% being singletons. The source was CD8+ T cells sorted from blood, collected at week 4, from a patient treated with tofacitinib. The origin of the receptors is a human donor with alopecia areata. Both conserved end residues are part of each CDR3. The D gene is left open where the match is weak. Size is stated for part of the rows, as once, few or many counts, or as a class when the clone is expanded.

CDR3: CASSFPGFYDEQFF; DNA: TGTGCCAGCAGTTTTCCGGGGTTCTACGATGAGCAGTTCTTC; D: .; size: .; J: TRBJ2-1; V: TRBV27
CDR3: CASSLTGTEAFF; DNA: TGCGCCAGCAGCCTCACAGGGACCGAAGCTTTCTTT; D: .; size: .; J: TRBJ1-1; V: TRBV4-1
CDR3: CASSYSMDRAYEQYF; DNA: TGTGCCAGCAGTTACTCGATGGACAGGGCCTACGAGCAGTACTTC; D: TRBD1; size: .; J: TRBJ2-7; V: TRBV6-5
CDR3: CSVVLENTEAFF; DNA: TGCAGCGTTGTTCTGGAGAACACTGAAGCTTTCTTT; D: .; size: .; J: TRBJ1-1; V: TRBV29-1
CDR3: CAGGRVRYEQYF; DNA: TGTGCCGGGGGGAGAGTTCGCTACGAGCAGTACTTC; D: .; size: few; J: TRBJ2-7; V: TRBV30
CDR3: CASSYSLGSGPGELFF; DNA: TGTGCCAGCAGTTACTCGTTAGGGTCCGGACCCGGGGAGCTGTTTTTT; D: .; size: few; J: TRBJ2-2; V: TRBV6-5
CDR3: CALWRPDTQYF; DNA: TGTGCCCTGTGGCGGCCAGATACGCAGTATTTT; D: .; size: .; J: TRBJ2-3; V: TRBV30
CDR3: CSVEPLGQGANYEQYF; DNA: TGCAGCGTTGAGCCTTTGGGCCAGGGGGCAAACTACGAGCAGTACTTC; D: TRBD1; size: .; J: TRBJ2-7; V: TRBV29-1
CDR3: CASTDRGPDEQFF; DNA: TGTGCCAGCACCGACAGGGGGCCCGATGAGCAGTTCTTC; D: TRBD1; size: .; J: TRBJ2-1; V: TRBV27
CDR3: CAWSLQGNTEAFF; DNA: TGTGCCTGGAGCCTACAGGGGAACACTGAAGCTTTCTTT; D: .; size: .; J: TRBJ1-1; V: TRBV30
CDR3: CASSLMAGGTDTQYF; DNA: TGTGCCAGCAGCTTAATGGCGGGGGGCACAGATACGCAGTATTTT; D: TRBD2; size: .; J: TRBJ2-3; V: TRBV7-3
CDR3: CASSFGGNNQPQHF; DNA: TGTGCCAGCAGCTTCGGGGGGAACAATCAGCCCCAGCATTTT; D: .; size: .; J: TRBJ1-5; V: TRBV7-9
CDR3: CSVARVSPLHF; DNA: TGCAGCGTTGCCAGGGTTTCACCCCTCCACTTT; D: .; size: .; J: TRBJ1-6; V: TRBV29-1
CDR3: CSVRDPSSYNEQFF; DNA: TGCAGCGTTAGAGACCCGAGCTCCTACAATGAGCAGTTCTTC; D: .; size: few; J: TRBJ2-1; V: TRBV29-1
CDR3: CASSLSTLSYEQYF; DNA: TGTGCCAGCAGCTTGTCGACACTTTCCTACGAGCAGTACTTC; D: .; size: .; J: TRBJ2-7; V: TRBV5-6
CDR3: CASSQVLTGSNQPQHF; DNA: TGCGCCAGCAGCCAAGTTTTGACAGGTAGCAATCAGCCCCAGCATTTT; D: .; size: .; J: TRBJ1-5; V: TRBV4-1
CDR3: CSVLGGVSQETQYF; DNA: TGCAGCGTCCTGGGGGGAGTTTCTCAAGAGACCCAGTACTTC; D: .; size: .; J: TRBJ2-5; V: TRBV29-1
CDR3: CASSYRLEAYYEQYF; DNA: TGTGCCAGCAGTTACAGGCTAGAAGCCTACTACGAGCAGTACTTC; D: .; size: .; J: TRBJ2-7; V: TRBV6-5
CDR3: CAWSVGQAYSYEQYF; DNA: TGTGCCTGGAGTGTGGGACAGGCGTACTCCTACGAGCAGTACTTC; D: TRBD1; size: .; J: TRBJ2-7; V: TRBV30
CDR3: CASSAGTSASYEQYF; DNA: TGTGCCAGCAGCGCAGGGACTAGCGCATCCTACGAGCAGTACTTC; D: TRBD2; size: many; J: TRBJ2-7; V: TRBV9
CDR3: CASSQRRPPANVLTF; DNA: TGTGCCAGCAGTCAGAGACGGCCTCCGGCCAACGTCCTGACTTTC; D: .; size: .; J: TRBJ2-6; V: TRBV6-5
CDR3: CASSFRRNEQFF; DNA: TGTGCCAGCAGCTTCCGTCGGAATGAGCAGTTCTTC; D: .; size: few; J: TRBJ2-1; V: TRBV13
CDR3: CAWSVRRGDVAGANVLTF; DNA: TGTGCCTGGAGTGTACGTCGGGGGGACGTAGCTGGGGCCAACGTCCTGACTTTC; D: TRBD2; size: .; J: TRBJ2-6; V: TRBV30
CDR3: CASSETVNNQPQHF; DNA: TGTGCCAGCAGTGAGACAGTAAACAATCAGCCCCAGCATTTT; D: .; size: .; J: TRBJ1-5; V: TRBV2
CDR3: CATSEEVWGPQHF; DNA: TGTGCCACCAGCGAAGAAGTCTGGGGGCCCCAGCATTTT; D: .; size: .; J: TRBJ1-5; V: TRBV15
CDR3: CASSIAQNEQFF; DNA: TGTGCCAGTAGTATAGCTCAGAATGAGCAGTTCTTC; D: .; size: few; J: TRBJ2-1; V: TRBV19
CDR3: CSVGAPAGGPADTQYF; DNA: TGCAGCGTTGGGGCCCCAGCGGGGGGGCCGGCAGATACGCAGTATTTT; D: TRBD2; size: few; J: TRBJ2-3; V: TRBV29-1
CDR3: CASSLRQAYEQYF; DNA: TGTGCCAGCAGTTTGCGACAGGCCTACGAGCAGTACTTC; D: .; size: .; J: TRBJ2-7; V: TRBV27
CDR3: CSVWGDTGELFF; DNA: TGCAGCGTGTGGGGGGACACCGGGGAGCTGTTTTTT; D: .; size: few; J: TRBJ2-2; V: TRBV29-1
CDR3: CASSLAGRKNTEAFF; DNA: TGTGCCAGCAGCTTAGCGGGCAGAAAGAACACTGAAGCTTTCTTT; D: .; size: .; J: TRBJ1-1; V: TRBV7-9
CDR3: CASSYGETASPLHF; DNA: TGTGCCAGCAGTTACGGGGAAACGGCTTCACCCCTCCACTTT; D: .; size: .; J: TRBJ1-6; V: TRBV6-5